The T cell receptor (beta chain) under discussion was sequenced for a study of cytomegalovirus exposure and HLA in healthy donors. Study conclusions and caveats: A later analysis found common viral pathogens apparently linked to several of the most significant clusters. Sequencing depth roughly uniform across donors was assumed in presence/absence analyses. Sequencing likely caused a cluster of highly shared sequence variants.

CDR1 and CDR2 from the germline V gene are SQVTM and ANQGSEA. The V segment lost 8 bases and the J segment 2 bases; nucleotides outside the gene matches: 16. The length of the CDR3 is 17 residues. About this clone itself: Its matching antigen is unknown.

The PCR was carried out with 60 Vbeta primers and 13 Jbeta primers. Some clones are missing from TCRdb's copy, which holds only in-frame ones; the method was immunoSEQ multiplex PCR. Of 150,000 to 200,000 clones in the sample, approximately 80% are singletons; the top ten hold approximately 1.2%. This clonotype was sampled from a boy aged 2 to 10 in good health and CMV-seronegative. The rearrangement links TRBV29-1 to TRBJ2-5; TRBD2 matches 11 bases. The specimen was PBMCs. DNA of the CDR3: TGCAGCTACCTGGTCCCGGGACTAGCGGAAGGGCAAGAGACCCAGTACTTC. Translated, it gives CSYLVPGLAEGQETQYF.